Listed below are T cell receptor beta chains from one sample, sequenced in a study of blood T cell repertoires in COVID-19. Sequencing was performed with immunoSEQ multiplex PCR; in TCRdb, only in-frame clones are kept and a portion is missing. The data hold about 170,000 clones, with roughly 84% observed a single time. Specimen: peripheral blood. The receptors shown here come from a woman of 80 years or more with active or convalescent COVID-19. CDR3s include the opening cysteine and the closing phenylalanine or tryptophan. D genes are given only for firm matches. Size values are once, few and many counts, or a class for expanded clones, and some rows have none.

V gene: TRBV5-1
clone size: .
D gene: .
J gene: TRBJ2-3
CDR3 protein: CASSPLVSTDTQYF
CDR3 DNA: TGCGCCAGCAGCCCGCTAGTGAGCACAGATACGCAGTATTTT

V gene: TRBV21-1
clone size: .
D gene: .
J gene: TRBJ2-2
CDR3 protein: CASRAGETDTKNTGELFF
CDR3 DNA: TGTGCCAGCAGGGCGGGGGAAACAGACACCAAGAACACCGGGGAGCTGTTTTTT

V gene: TRBV28
clone size: .
D gene: TRBD2
J gene: TRBJ2-7
CDR3 protein: CASRQQGAGSYEQYF
CDR3 DNA: TGTGCCAGCAGACAGCAAGGAGCGGGATCCTACGAGCAGTACTTC

V gene: TRBV7-2
clone size: .
D gene: .
J gene: TRBJ1-2
CDR3 protein: CASSLAPGGYYGYTF
CDR3 DNA: TGTGCCAGCAGCTTAGCGCCCGGAGGGTACTATGGCTACACCTTC

V gene: TRBV2
clone size: .
D gene: TRBD1
J gene: TRBJ1-5
CDR3 protein: CASSDTGGLQPQHF
CDR3 DNA: TGTGCCAGCAGTGATACAGGGGGCCTGCAGCCCCAGCATTTT

V gene: TRBV21-1
clone size: .
D gene: .
J gene: TRBJ1-2
CDR3 protein: CASSKAQRSYGYTF
CDR3 DNA: TGTGCCAGCAGCAAAGCGCAGCGCAGCTATGGCTACACCTTC

V gene: TRBV28
clone size: once
D gene: TRBD1
J gene: TRBJ2-7
CDR3 protein: CASSLPTPGQTFQQYF
CDR3 DNA: TGTGCCAGCAGCCTACCCACTCCGGGACAGACCTTCCAGCAGTACTTC

V gene: TRBV3-1/TRBV3-2
clone size: .
D gene: .
J gene: TRBJ1-2
CDR3 protein: CASSPGVGRGSYGYTF
CDR3 DNA: TGTGCCAGCAGCCCTGGGGTAGGGCGAGGGTCCTATGGCTACACCTTC

V gene: TRBV29-1
clone size: .
D gene: TRBD1
J gene: TRBJ1-5
CDR3 protein: CSARGQDNQPQHF
CDR3 DNA: TGCAGCGCTCGAGGACAGGACAATCAGCCCCAGCATTTT

V gene: TRBV6-5
clone size: .
D gene: .
J gene: TRBJ1-5
CDR3 protein: CASRRGDQPQHF
CDR3 DNA: TGTGCCAGCCGTAGGGGTGATCAGCCCCAGCATTTT

V gene: TRBV15
clone size: .
D gene: TRBD2
J gene: TRBJ2-7
CDR3 protein: CATSKEREVAQYF
CDR3 DNA: TGTGCCACCAGCAAGGAGCGGGAGGTCGCGCAGTACTTC

V gene: TRBV5-1
clone size: once
D gene: .
J gene: TRBJ2-2
CDR3 protein: CASSLGATVTGELFF
CDR3 DNA: TGCGCCAGCAGCCTTGGGGCGACAGTTACCGGGGAGCTGTTTTTT

V gene: TRBV2
clone size: .
D gene: TRBD2
J gene: TRBJ2-1
CDR3 protein: CASSEATSGRGNEQFF
CDR3 DNA: TGTGCCAGCAGTGAAGCCACTAGCGGGAGAGGCAATGAGCAGTTCTTC

V gene: TRBV2
clone size: .
D gene: .
J gene: TRBJ1-2
CDR3 protein: CATRPGLNRDYGYTF
CDR3 DNA: TGTGCCACCCGCCCCGGACTTAATCGGGATTATGGCTACACCTTC

V gene: TRBV5-3
clone size: .
D gene: TRBD1
J gene: TRBJ2-1
CDR3 protein: CARSLVLGQGARIGNEQFF
CDR3 DNA: TGTGCCAGAAGCTTGGTGTTGGGACAGGGGGCGCGGATAGGCAATGAGCAGTTCTTC

V gene: TRBV18
clone size: .
D gene: TRBD2
J gene: TRBJ2-2
CDR3 protein: CASSLSSGNGGELFF
CDR3 DNA: TGTGCCAGCTCACTCTCTAGCGGGAATGGCGGGGAGCTGTTTTTT

V gene: TRBV5-1
clone size: .
D gene: TRBD1
J gene: TRBJ1-1
CDR3 protein: CASSAGQGARAFF
CDR3 DNA: TGCGCCAGCAGCGCCGGACAGGGGGCGCGGGCTTTCTTT

V gene: TRBV30
clone size: .
D gene: .
J gene: TRBJ2-1
CDR3 protein: CAWSATAADEQFF
CDR3 DNA: TGTGCCTGGAGTGCGACCGCGGCCGATGAGCAGTTCTTC

V gene: TRBV19
clone size: .
D gene: .
J gene: TRBJ2-6
CDR3 protein: CASSSTGGALSGANVLTF
CDR3 DNA: TGTGCCAGTAGTAGCACAGGGGGGGCCCTCTCTGGGGCCAACGTCCTGACTTTC

V gene: TRBV20-1
clone size: .
D gene: .
J gene: TRBJ2-1
CDR3 protein: CSASMRRLTYNEQFF
CDR3 DNA: TGCAGTGCTAGTATGAGGCGCCTGACCTACAATGAGCAGTTCTTC

V gene: TRBV6-5
clone size: once
D gene: TRBD1
J gene: TRBJ1-5
CDR3 protein: CASRETGYSNQPQHF
CDR3 DNA: TGTGCCAGCAGAGAGACAGGGTATAGCAATCAGCCCCAGCATTTT

V gene: TRBV5-1
clone size: .
D gene: TRBD2
J gene: TRBJ2-3
CDR3 protein: CASGTSGRAADTQYF
CDR3 DNA: TGCGCCAGCGGGACTAGCGGGAGGGCCGCAGATACGCAGTATTTT

V gene: TRBV10-3
clone size: .
D gene: TRBD1
J gene: TRBJ2-1
CDR3 protein: CAIRKTGQGNEQFF
CDR3 DNA: TGTGCCATCAGAAAGACAGGGCAAGGGAATGAGCAGTTCTTC

V gene: TRBV30
clone size: .
D gene: .
J gene: TRBJ1-3
CDR3 protein: CAWSVGAVSGNTIYF
CDR3 DNA: TGTGCCTGGAGTGTAGGAGCGGTCTCTGGAAACACCATATATTTT

V gene: TRBV11-2
clone size: .
D gene: .
J gene: TRBJ1-1
CDR3 protein: CASSPLFTGRPQEAFF
CDR3 DNA: TGTGCCAGCAGCCCACTCTTTACAGGACGTCCGCAGGAAGCTTTCTTT

V gene: TRBV7-8
clone size: few
D gene: TRBD1
J gene: TRBJ1-1
CDR3 protein: CASSWDSKSNTEAFF
CDR3 DNA: TGTGCCAGCAGCTGGGACAGCAAGTCGAACACTGAAGCTTTCTTT

V gene: TRBV4-1
clone size: .
D gene: TRBD2
J gene: TRBJ2-1
CDR3 protein: CASSQVLTGTSGRSEQFF
CDR3 DNA: TGCGCCAGCAGCCAAGTTCTGACCGGGACTAGCGGGAGGAGTGAGCAGTTCTTC

V gene: TRBV3-1/TRBV3-2
clone size: .
D gene: .
J gene: TRBJ2-2
CDR3 protein: CASSIRSNTGELFF
CDR3 DNA: TGTGCCAGCAGCATCAGGTCGAACACCGGGGAGCTGTTTTTT

V gene: TRBV5-1
clone size: .
D gene: .
J gene: TRBJ2-7
CDR3 protein: CASSLVSGGIGYEQYF
CDR3 DNA: TGCGCCAGCAGCTTGGTGTCAGGCGGGATAGGCTACGAGCAGTACTTC

V gene: TRBV5-1
clone size: .
D gene: TRBD1
J gene: TRBJ1-2
CDR3 protein: CASSYGTGLYGYTF
CDR3 DNA: TGCGCCAGCAGCTACGGGACAGGGCTCTATGGCTACACCTTC

V gene: TRBV5-1
clone size: .
D gene: .
J gene: TRBJ1-5
CDR3 protein: CASSQDSTGLRNQPQHF
CDR3 DNA: TGCGCCAGCAGCCAAGACTCGACGGGACTGAGAAATCAGCCCCAGCATTTT

V gene: TRBV19
clone size: .
D gene: .
J gene: TRBJ2-4
CDR3 protein: CASSIGGEGDIQYF
CDR3 DNA: TGTGCCAGTAGTATAGGTGGCGAAGGGGACATTCAGTACTTC

V gene: TRBV6-2/TRBV6-3
clone size: .
D gene: .
J gene: TRBJ2-5
CDR3 protein: CASSSIGRETQYF
CDR3 DNA: TGTGCCAGCAGTTCGATTGGCAGGGAGACCCAGTACTTC

V gene: TRBV24-1
clone size: .
D gene: .
J gene: TRBJ2-5
CDR3 protein: CATSDLGGAGETQYF
CDR3 DNA: TGTGCCACCAGTGATTTGGGGGGAGCGGGAGAGACCCAGTACTTC

V gene: TRBV7-9
clone size: .
D gene: TRBD2
J gene: TRBJ2-1
CDR3 protein: CASSRLAGGPKNEQFF
CDR3 DNA: TGTGCCAGCAGTCGCTTAGCGGGAGGGCCTAAAAATGAGCAGTTCTTC

V gene: TRBV4-2
clone size: .
D gene: TRBD2
J gene: TRBJ2-3
CDR3 protein: CASSQVGLAGVDTQYF
CDR3 DNA: TGTGCCAGCAGCCAAGTAGGTCTAGCGGGAGTAGATACGCAGTATTTT

V gene: TRBV3-1/TRBV3-2
clone size: .
D gene: TRBD2
J gene: TRBJ2-1
CDR3 protein: CASSPTSGSPVFEQFF
CDR3 DNA: TGTGCCAGCAGCCCAACCAGCGGGAGTCCCGTCTTTGAGCAGTTCTTC

V gene: TRBV2
clone size: .
D gene: TRBD2
J gene: TRBJ2-7
CDR3 protein: CASSARGDIYEQYF
CDR3 DNA: TGTGCCAGCAGCGCTCGGGGGGATATTTACGAGCAGTACTTC

V gene: TRBV6-5
clone size: .
D gene: .
J gene: TRBJ1-5
CDR3 protein: CASTKDGVQPQHF
CDR3 DNA: TGTGCCAGCACCAAGGACGGGGTTCAGCCCCAGCATTTT

V gene: TRBV7-9
clone size: .
D gene: .
J gene: TRBJ2-7
CDR3 protein: CASSFAGPEQYF
CDR3 DNA: TGTGCCAGCAGCTTTGCGGGGCCCGAGCAGTACTTC

V gene: TRBV20-1
clone size: few
D gene: TRBD2
J gene: TRBJ2-7
CDR3 protein: CSASLGLGAYEQYF
CDR3 DNA: TGCAGTGCTAGTCTCGGACTAGGGGCCTACGAGCAGTACTTC

V gene: TRBV6-6
clone size: few
D gene: .
J gene: TRBJ1-4
CDR3 protein: CASYPPGEKLFF
CDR3 DNA: TGTGCCAGTTATCCCCCAGGGGAAAAACTGTTTTTT

V gene: TRBV6-5
clone size: .
D gene: TRBD1
J gene: TRBJ1-6
CDR3 protein: CASSRDRANSPLHF
CDR3 DNA: TGTGCCAGCAGCCGGGACAGAGCTAATTCACCCCTCCACTTT

V gene: TRBV2
clone size: few
D gene: .
J gene: TRBJ1-2
CDR3 protein: CASSADRNYGYTF
CDR3 DNA: TGTGCCAGCAGCGCCGACAGAAACTATGGCTACACCTTC

V gene: TRBV6-2/TRBV6-3
clone size: once
D gene: TRBD1
J gene: TRBJ2-5
CDR3 protein: CASSPGQRGQETQYF
CDR3 DNA: TGTGCCAGCAGCCCGGGACAGAGGGGTCAAGAGACCCAGTACTTC

V gene: TRBV14
clone size: .
D gene: TRBD1
J gene: TRBJ1-1
CDR3 protein: CASSQTQGARTEAFF
CDR3 DNA: TGTGCCAGCAGCCAAACACAGGGGGCGCGGACTGAAGCTTTCTTT

V gene: TRBV5-1
clone size: .
D gene: TRBD1
J gene: TRBJ2-7
CDR3 protein: CASSLGLDRVHEQYF
CDR3 DNA: TGCGCCAGCAGCTTGGGGCTGGACAGGGTTCACGAGCAGTACTTC

V gene: TRBV29-1
clone size: .
D gene: .
J gene: TRBJ2-3
CDR3 protein: CSVDPGKGTDTQYF
CDR3 DNA: TGCAGCGTTGATCCGGGGAAGGGCACAGATACGCAGTATTTT

V gene: TRBV3-1/TRBV3-2
clone size: once
D gene: .
J gene: TRBJ1-1
CDR3 protein: CASSLGLKNTEAFF
CDR3 DNA: TGTGCCAGCAGCCTGGGACTAAAGAACACTGAAGCTTTCTTT

V gene: TRBV7-8
clone size: .
D gene: TRBD1
J gene: TRBJ1-5
CDR3 protein: CASSSWTGGTYGDGNQPQHF
CDR3 DNA: TGTGCCAGCAGCTCCTGGACAGGGGGGACCTATGGGGATGGCAATCAGCCCCAGCATTTT

V gene: TRBV28
clone size: .
D gene: .
J gene: TRBJ1-2
CDR3 protein: CASSLWGARGYTF
CDR3 DNA: TGTGCCAGCAGTTTATGGGGGGCGCGGGGCTACACCTTC

V gene: TRBV10-1
clone size: .
D gene: .
J gene: TRBJ1-4
CDR3 protein: CASSDSGATNEKLFF
CDR3 DNA: TGCGCCAGCAGTGATTCGGGGGCAACTAATGAAAAACTGTTTTTT

V gene: TRBV10-3
clone size: .
D gene: .
J gene: TRBJ2-1
CDR3 protein: CAIGADPNDNEQFF
CDR3 DNA: TGTGCCATCGGGGCGGACCCAAACGACAATGAGCAGTTCTTC

V gene: TRBV9
clone size: .
D gene: TRBD1
J gene: TRBJ1-4
CDR3 protein: CASSRTGGEREKLFF
CDR3 DNA: TGTGCCAGCAGTAGGACAGGGGGCGAGCGTGAAAAACTGTTTTTT

V gene: TRBV6-6
clone size: .
D gene: TRBD1
J gene: TRBJ2-2
CDR3 protein: CASITSGQGKGGELFF
CDR3 DNA: TGTGCCAGCATCACTAGTGGACAGGGAAAGGGCGGGGAGCTGTTTTTT

V gene: TRBV2
clone size: .
D gene: .
J gene: TRBJ2-2
CDR3 protein: CASRTGANTGELFF
CDR3 DNA: TGTGCCAGCAGGACAGGCGCGAACACCGGGGAGCTGTTTTTT

V gene: TRBV6-5
clone size: .
D gene: .
J gene: TRBJ1-2
CDR3 protein: CASSTPRSIYGYTF
CDR3 DNA: TGTGCCAGCAGTACTCCACGGAGCATCTATGGCTACACCTTC

V gene: TRBV4-1
clone size: .
D gene: TRBD2
J gene: TRBJ2-4
CDR3 protein: CASSLLADGNIQYF
CDR3 DNA: TGCGCCAGCAGCTTACTAGCGGACGGAAACATTCAGTACTTC

V gene: TRBV19
clone size: few
D gene: TRBD1
J gene: TRBJ1-4
CDR3 protein: CASTLLGQGTATNEKLFF
CDR3 DNA: TGTGCCAGTACCCTACTAGGACAGGGGACTGCAACTAATGAAAAACTGTTTTTT